These 9 T cell receptor beta chains share one sample of origin, sequenced in a study of CD8 T cells in Susac syndrome. The authors reverse transcribed roughly 0.5 to 1 ug RNA with random hexamers. TCRdb fed the immunoSEQ multiplex PCR reads into MiXCR, producing one record per CDR3 protein. Of 200,000 to 250,000 distinct CDR3 sequences detected, 85% to 95% appear once; the ten largest clones hold approximately 0.081%. Sequencing was carried out using CD4+ T cells from PBMCs. Receptors were obtained from a human donor with multiple sclerosis.

The rearrangement uses TRBV11-3 and TRBJ2-3; TRBD1 or TRBD2 may be the D gene (6 bases each). The V gene's germline CDR1 is SGHNT and CDR2 YENEEA. V lost 5 bases to trimming and J lost 1 base, with 16 bases between them. The CDR3 covers 16 residues. DNA for the CDR3: TGTGCCAGCAGCCCTGAGGGGGGCTACGGCACAGATACGCAGTATTTT. It encodes CASSPEGGYGTDTQYF.

This clonotype came up once. V and J are TRBV29-1 and TRBJ1-2, with 8 bases matching TRBD1. The CDR3 covers 14 residues. Germline V gene data show CDR1 as SQVTM and CDR2 as ANQGSEA. With 3 bases clipped from V and 6 bases from J, the junction kept 9 bases outside the gene matches. CDR3 protein: CSVEPQGVFDGYTF. CDR3 DNA sequence: TGCAGCGTTGAGCCACAGGGGGTTTTTGATGGCTACACCTTC.

This sequence joins TRBV6-1 and TRBJ2-3, with 9 bases matching TRBD1. This CDR3 comprises 15 residues. The J segment lost 8 bases and the V segment lost 10 bases, leaving 16 bases of the junction unmatched. Germline lookup yields CDR1 MNHNS and CDR2 SASEGT. In DNA form, the CDR3 reads TGTGCCATCAGGGTCTCCGGGACAGGGCTTGCTACGCAGTATTTT. Translated, it gives CAIRVSGTGLATQYF.

Remarks on this clonotype: An end of the junction does not agree with germline; a read error may underlie this. J is TRBJ2-5 and V is TRBV7-2; 9 bases are a match to TRBD2. The CDR3 totals 14 residues. The germline V gene has CDR1 SGHTA and CDR2 FQGNSA. Written as DNA, the CDR3 is TGTGCCAGCAGTTTAGCGGGGGCGGGAGAGACCCAGTACTTC. The encoded protein is CASSLAGAGETQYF.

The chain combines TRBV11-2 with TRBJ1-1, with a weak D call TRBD1 (6 bases). Trimming took 5 bases from V and 5 from J, leaving 15 bases between them. The CDR3 is 14 amino acids. Germline assignment: CDR1 SGHAT and CDR2 FQNNGV. As DNA, the CDR3 is TGTGCCAGCAGCGAGCTTCGGGGGCGGACTGAAGCTTTCTTT. Encoded protein: CASSELRGRTEAFF.

The genes are TRBV19 and TRBJ2-1; D not resolved. The CDR3 is made up of 15 amino acids. Trimming stripped 7 bases from V and 1 base from J, with 14 bases between. Looked up from germline, CDR1 is LNHDA and CDR2 is SQIVND (reference sequence). CDR3 DNA sequence: TGTGCCAGTAACGGGCCGGGTACGTCCTACAATGAGCAGTTCTTC. It yields the protein CASNGPGTSYNEQFF.

The V and J genes are TRBV21-1 and TRBJ2-4. TRBV21-1 is a pseudogene. CDR3 size: 12 residues. CDR3 DNA: TGTGCCAGCAGCGCTAGCAAAAACATTCAGTACTTC. It specifies CASSASKNIQYF.

The chain combines TRBV24-1 with TRBJ2-1, with D possibly being TRBD1 (7 bases). Germline V gene sequence: CDR1 KGHDR, CDR2 SFDVKD. The CDR3 runs 14 residues. Trimming cost V 5 bases and J 9 bases, with 16 bases left between them. CDR3 protein: CATSAPGRGAEQFF. For the CDR3, the DNA is TGTGCCACCAGTGCGCCCGGCAGGGGGGCTGAGCAGTTCTTC.

The genes are TRBV11-2 and TRBJ2-3, with 11 bases lining up with TRBD2. The CDR3 is 15 residues long. The germline V gene encodes CDR1 SGHAT and CDR2 FQNNGV. The V and J ends lost 5 bases and 1 base, in that order; junction bases with no gene match: 2. CDR3 bases: TGTGCCAGCAGCCCTAGCGGGGGGCGCACAGATACGCAGTATTTT. It codes for CASSPSGGRTDTQYF.